Listed below are T cell receptor beta chains from one sample, sequenced in a study of cytomegalovirus exposure and HLA in healthy donors. Only in-frame clones appear in the TCRdb table, and some are missing; sequencing was by immunoSEQ multiplex PCR. The sample shows some 150,000 clones, around four fifths of them seen only once. The sample consisted of PBMCs. The receptors shown here come from a male donor in good health and CMV-seronegative. CDR3s include the opening cysteine and the closing phenylalanine or tryptophan. Clone size is shown for a subset of rows, as once, few, many or a class of expanded clone.

>TRBJ2-1|TRBV11-3|-
CASSLDFQGRNSYNEQFF
>TRBJ2-7|TRBV10-3|-
CAISESALAGVREQYF
>TRBJ2-7|TRBV27|-
CASSLFGGGYEQYF
>TRBJ2-3|TRBV5-1|-
CASSPIGGSSTDTQYF
>TRBJ2-5|TRBV6-6|-
CASSYGGQGRETQYF
>TRBJ2-5|TRBV7-9|-
CASERGQETQYF
>TRBJ1-1|TRBV9|few
CASSVAGGGGTEAFF
>TRBJ1-1|TRBV6-1|few
CASRKTGINTEAFF
>TRBJ1-2|TRBV5-4|-
CASRQGTANYGYTF
>TRBJ2-7|TRBV27|-
CASSTTGGRTYERYF
>TRBJ1-1|TRBV5-1|-
CASSVGAGLNTEAFF
>TRBJ2-1|TRBV7-2|-
CASSLSGQAYNEQFF
>TRBJ1-5|TRBV4-1|once
CASSQDGGGAQPQHF
>TRBJ2-2|TRBV30|-
CAWSYKTIGSTGELFF
>TRBJ2-5|TRBV4-1|few
CASSQGRGSLGETQYF
>TRBJ2-7|TRBV4-1|-
CASSQSRTGAYEQYF
>-|TRBV10-3|-
CAIRGQDEQYF
>TRBJ2-7|TRBV19|-
CASNRDRGYEQYF
>TRBJ2-3|TRBV6-1|few
CASREAGVSTDTQYF
>TRBJ2-3|TRBV5-1|-
CASSPGTASADTQYF
>TRBJ2-7|TRBV5-6|-
CASSPGQGEGEQYF
>TRBJ2-7|TRBV4-1|-
CASSQEFSGSPNYEQYF
>TRBJ2-3|TRBV5-1|-
CASSIGTGVDTQYF
>TRBJ2-3|TRBV7-2|-
CASSPRTSGGTDTQYF
>TRBJ1-2|TRBV10-3|-
CAISEPLRGNYGYTF
>TRBJ2-3|TRBV9|once
CASTVWEGEGDTQYF
>TRBJ1-4|TRBV6-7|-
CASSDNNTCGANEKLFF
>TRBJ2-5|TRBV6-6|-
CASSYGSGGVRETQYF
>TRBJ2-2|TRBV6-1|-
CASIQRGAAGELFF
>TRBJ1-1|TRBV7-9|-
CASSITGGGTEAFF
>TRBJ2-5|TRBV28|-
CASSLFPGEPSETQYF
>TRBJ2-5|TRBV7-2|-
CASSPMETQYF
>TRBJ1-5|TRBV6-1|-
CASGGGQTNQPQHF
>TRBJ1-1|TRBV7-9|-
CASSLDAGQGGTEAFF
>TRBJ2-7|TRBV28|-
CASSLGAGGLDYEQYF
>TRBJ2-7|TRBV11-3|-
CASSSHEGGTPYF
>TRBJ2-2|TRBV5-1|-
CASSGQGVNTGELFF
>TRBJ2-5|TRBV9|-
CASSVLGGGRETQYF
>TRBJ1-5|TRBV11-2|-
CASSQARAGNQPQHF
>TRBJ1-1|TRBV7-2|few
CASSPTRNTEAFF
>TRBJ1-2|TRBV30|-
CAWSRVFYGYTF
>TRBJ2-5|TRBV7-6|once
CASSQSSGGAGGTQYF
>TRBJ2-3|TRBV5-6|-
CASKISGGTDTQYF